Below, 3 T cell receptor beta chains from the same sample are listed, as sequenced in a study of blood T cells in healthy people across ages. PCR was performed a second time for roughly 7 to 12 cycles using a sample-barcoded 5' primer and a J-beta primer mix. Using its own MiXCR run on the 5' RACE reads, TCRdb lists one record per CDR3 protein. The sample lists approximately 800,000 distinct CDR3 sequences, about 55% occurring once. Material for sequencing was blood. These receptors came from a man of 80 years or more in good health.

The chain uses TRBV5-1 and TRBJ2-1; TRBD1 aligns across 8 bases. V dropped 2 bases and J dropped 5; count of bases not matched to a gene: 6. CDR1 SGHRS and CDR2 YFSETQ come from the germline V gene. The CDR3 runs 15 residues. The chain's CDR3 is CASSLSGGWDNEQFF. The DNA of the CDR3 is TGCGCCAGCAGCTTATCAGGGGGCTGGGACAATGAGCAGTTCTTC.

V is TRBV7-9 and J is TRBJ2-1; 9 nucleotides align to TRBD2. In germline, CDR1 is SEHNR, CDR2 FQNEAQ (reference sequence). After removal of 0 bases from V and 9 bases from J, the junction contained 3 bases not matched to a gene. The length of the CDR3 is 14 residues. CDR3 amino acids: CASSLAGTSSEQFF. The CDR3 DNA reads as TGTGCCAGCAGCTTAGCGGGGACTAGCTCTGAGCAGTTCTTC.

This sequence joins TRBV21-1 and TRBJ1-4; whether TRBD1, the table's D call, matches the DNA was not checked. TRBV21-1 is tagged as a pseudogene. This CDR3 is 16 amino acids long. DNA for the CDR3: TGTGCCAGCAGCAAAGGGGCGGGGACAACTAATGAAAAACTGTTTTTT. This gives the protein CASSKGAGTTNEKLFF.